Listed below are T cell receptor beta chains from one sample, sequenced in a study of early T cells in non-severe SARS-CoV-2 infection. TCRdb re-called the 5' RACE reads through MiXCR, storing one row per CDR3 protein. The sample has approximately 28,000 distinct CDR3 sequences, 4% to 6% seen once. Input material: whole blood. The receptors derive from an adult who was a healthcare worker with PCR-confirmed SARS-CoV-2 infection or an uninfected control (not recorded which). CDR3s leave out the opening cysteine and the closing phenylalanine or tryptophan.

CDR3: ASTLAGGTDTQY
J: TRBJ2-3
V: TRBV5-1

CDR3: ASSFSGSNYGYT
J: TRBJ1-2
V: TRBV12-3/TRBV12-4

CDR3: ASSLYGGTGNTGELF
J: TRBJ2-2
V: TRBV11-3

CDR3: ASSGSYEQY
J: TRBJ2-7
V: TRBV6-2/TRBV6-3

CDR3: ASSPGQGGTGELF
J: TRBJ2-2
V: TRBV27

CDR3: SASVEGLGTEAF
J: TRBJ1-1
V: TRBV20-1

CDR3: ASSYRVRAEAF
J: TRBJ1-1
V: TRBV12-3/TRBV12-4

CDR3: SARDLTGGLYEQF
J: TRBJ2-1
V: TRBV20-1

CDR3: ASSFGLHTEAF
J: TRBJ1-1
V: TRBV5-5

CDR3: ASRVKQTETQY
J: TRBJ2-5
V: TRBV2

CDR3: SARAGTGAGSNQPQH
J: TRBJ1-5
V: TRBV20-1

CDR3: ASSLGGDSSYEQY
J: TRBJ2-7
V: TRBV5-1

CDR3: ASSSSGQGKRDTEAF
J: TRBJ1-1
V: TRBV5-5

CDR3: ASSSKNTEAF
J: TRBJ1-1
V: TRBV5-5

CDR3: ASSPTSTDTQY
J: TRBJ2-3
V: TRBV18

CDR3: ASSYLAGEYTEAF
J: TRBJ1-1
V: TRBV6-5

CDR3: ASSFKAGGYEQY
J: TRBJ2-7
V: TRBV27

CDR3: AWSVLGQGGTEAF
J: TRBJ1-1
V: TRBV30

CDR3: ASSSGTPSYEQY
J: TRBJ2-7
V: TRBV27

CDR3: ASRDSEPKTQY
J: TRBJ2-5
V: TRBV6-2/TRBV6-3

CDR3: ASSQERVTGAHNEQF
J: TRBJ2-1
V: TRBV4-3

CDR3: ASSESGLGSSDTQY
J: TRBJ2-3
V: TRBV10-2

CDR3: ASSDTSGGATDTQY
J: TRBJ2-3
V: TRBV5-1

CDR3: ASSERKETQY
J: TRBJ2-5
V: TRBV25-1

CDR3: SARDVTGLSQYNEQF
J: TRBJ2-1
V: TRBV20-1

CDR3: ASSLVWNTGELF
J: TRBJ2-2
V: TRBV7-9

CDR3: ATSSGDTQY
J: TRBJ2-3
V: TRBV24-1